This TCR beta chain was observed in a study of T cell responses to AZD1222 COVID-19 vaccine. Broader study findings: Baseline seropositives among AZD1222 recipients totaled only 6 or 7. Females made up more of the donors, who were largely white British, and clonal diversity may have come out too low.

For this clone: Its antigen is as yet unknown.

There are 14 residues in the CDR3. Trimming took 7 bases from V and 1 from J, leaving 12 bases between them. Germline lookup yields CDR1 SGHTA and CDR2 FQGNSA. Sequencing was performed with immunoSEQ multiplex PCR; in TCRdb, only in-frame clones are kept and a portion is missing. The sample shows 150,000 to 200,000 clones, around 90% of them seen only once. The TCR originated in an adult in good health. The source was peripheral blood, collected on day 0 of AZD1222 vaccination. The chain links TRBV7-2 to TRBJ2-3; possible D gene TRBD2, 5 bases. CDR3 protein: CASTPGSRTDTQYF. The DNA of the CDR3 is TGTGCCAGCACCCCTGGGAGCCGCACAGATACGCAGTATTTT. The whole variable domain, filled in from reference TRBV7-2 and TRBJ2-3, reads GAGVSQSPSNKVTEKGKDVELRCDPISGHTALYWYRQSLGQGLEFLIYFQGNSAPDKSGLPSDRFSAERTGGSVSTLTIQRTQQEDSAVYLCASTPGSRTDTQYFGPGTRLTVL.